A single sample gave rise to the 9 T cell receptor beta chains below, sequenced in a study of blood T cell repertoires in COVID-19. Some clones are missing from TCRdb's copy, which holds only in-frame ones; the method was immunoSEQ multiplex PCR. There are approximately 74,000 clones in the sample; more than 75% occur only once, and roughly 2% lies in the top ten. Sequencing was done on a sample of peripheral blood. The receptors come from a woman in her fifties or sixties with acute or convalescent COVID-19.

The CDR3 DNA follows: TGTGCCAGCAGTTTTGATGGTGAGGGCAATCAGCCCCAGCATTTT. Amino acids: CASSFDGEGNQPQHF. The chain uses TRBV7-9 and TRBJ1-5; D not resolved. V was clipped by 6 bases and J by 2 bases, with 14 bases between them. From germline, CDR1 is SEHNR and CDR2 FQNEAQ (reference sequence). This CDR3 is built from 15 residues.

The rearrangement links TRBV19 to TRBJ2-7; 7 bases map to TRBD1. CDR1 is LNHDA and CDR2 is SQIVND in the germline V gene (reference sequence). The V gene end was trimmed by 7 bases and the J gene end by 1 base; junction bases not matched to a gene: 7. The CDR3 covers 14 residues. CDR3 loop: CASNPGTASYEQYF. In nucleotides, the CDR3 is TGTGCCAGTAACCCCGGGACAGCGTCCTACGAGCAGTACTTC.

The genes are TRBV5-1 and TRBJ1-1; 9 bases fit TRBD1. There are 15 residues in the CDR3. Per the germline V gene, CDR1 is SGHRS and CDR2 is YFSETQ. The trim removed 3 bases at V and 2 bases at J, leaving 5 bases unmatched. As DNA, the CDR3 is TGCGCCAGCAGCTGGGGGGACAGGGTAAACACTGAAGCTTTCTTT. It encodes CASSWGDRVNTEAFF.

This clone was detected once. The rearrangement links TRBV5-1 to TRBJ2-7; D call uncertain. From germline, CDR1 is SGHRS and CDR2 YFSETQ. Between the trimmed V and J ends, which lost 0 bases and 6 bases, there was a span of 10 bases. The CDR3 spans 13 residues. CDR3 loop: CASSLGSESEQYF. The CDR3 DNA follows: TGCGCCAGCAGCTTGGGTTCGGAGTCCGAGCAGTACTTC.

This chain joins TRBV27 and TRBJ2-1; 7 bases map to TRBD2. CDR3 length equals 19 residues. CDR1 MNHEY and CDR2 SMNVEV come from the germline V gene (reference sequence). The trim removed 3 bases at V and 0 bases at J, leaving 14 bases unmatched. This CDR3 is CASSFSETKAGRSYNEQFF. DNA for the CDR3: TGTGCCAGCAGTTTTTCGGAGACGAAAGCGGGGCGCTCCTACAATGAGCAGTTCTTC.

This chain connects TRBV5-1 to TRBJ1-1, with D unresolved. Germline V gene sequence: CDR1 SGHRS, CDR2 YFSETQ. The V and J ends lost 3 bases and 4 bases respectively, with 19 bases between them. The CDR3 runs 16 residues. The chain's CDR3 is CASSSLVRAEGTEAFF. The CDR3, as DNA: TGCGCCAGCAGCTCGTTGGTTCGCGCAGAGGGCACTGAAGCTTTCTTT.

J is TRBJ1-4 and V is TRBV7-9, with D unresolved. CDR1 SEHNR and CDR2 FQNEAQ come from the germline V gene (reference sequence). The CDR3 is 16 residues long. V was trimmed by 5 bases and J by 1 base, leaving 14 bases between them. Written as DNA, the CDR3 is TGTGCCAGCAGCCCATCAATCACGGGAACTAATGAAAAACTGTTTTTT. It specifies CASSPSITGTNEKLFF.

This chain uses TRBV28 with TRBJ1-4, with D possibly matching TRBD1 (5 bases). V was cut by 8 bases and J by 8 bases, with 15 bases left in between. CDR3 size: 13 residues. The germline V gene encodes CDR1 MDHEN and CDR2 SYDVKM. This chain's CDR3 is CASGGGLGEKLFF. Here the CDR3 DNA reads TGTGCCAGCGGGGGGGGGTTAGGCGAAAAACTGTTTTTT.

This chain links TRBV2 with TRBJ2-7; perhaps TRBD1 as D (6 bases). V was clipped by 6 bases and J by 0 bases, with 12 bases between them. Germline loops: CDR1 SNHLY, CDR2 FYNNEI. CDR3 length: 14 residues. The CDR3 protein is CASSWGHSSYEQYF. The CDR3 DNA follows: TGTGCCAGCAGCTGGGGACACTCCTCCTACGAGCAGTACTTC.